The rows below give T cell receptor beta chains drawn from one sample of a study of graft-versus-host responses after intestinal transplantation. Produced via immunoSEQ multiplex PCR; TCRdb's table is partial and in-frame only. This table has tens of thousands of clones, about nine tenths appearing once. For these TCRs, the target antigens are not known. The sequencing here drew on unstimulated CD4+ T cells sorted from spleen or lymph node cells, taken before intestinal transplant. Every receptor here comes from a human donor who received an intestinal transplant. The CDR3 runs from the conserved cysteine through the conserved F or W. The D gene is left open where the match is weak. The size field is filled for only some rows; it gives once, few, many or a size class.

size: NA
J: TRBJ1-5
V: TRBV4-2
D: NA
DNA: TGTGCCAGCAGCCAAGAGCAAGTCCGGCCCACCATAAATCAGCCCCAGCATTTT
CDR3: CASSQEQVRPTINQPQHF

size: NA
J: TRBJ2-3
V: TRBV10-2
D: NA
DNA: TGCGCCAGCAGTGGGACGGATTCCCAAACAGATACGCAGTATTTT
CDR3: CASSGTDSQTDTQYF

size: NA
J: TRBJ2-3
V: TRBV19
D: NA
DNA: TGTGCCAGTAGTATAACGGGAGTCGGGGGCACAGATACGCAGTATTTT
CDR3: CASSITGVGGTDTQYF

size: NA
J: TRBJ1-6
V: TRBV11-2
D: NA
DNA: TGTGCCAGCAGCTTACTAGGGGCGAAAGCTAGCTCCTATAATTCACCCCTCCACTTT
CDR3: CASSLLGAKASSYNSPLHF

size: few
J: TRBJ2-7
V: TRBV5-1
D: NA
DNA: TGCGCCAGCAGCTTGGTCCAGGGAACCTCCTACGAGCAGTACTTC
CDR3: CASSLVQGTSYEQYF

size: NA
J: TRBJ2-1
V: TRBV30
D: NA
DNA: TGTGCCTGGAGCCCCGGGAGTCAGCAGTTCTTC
CDR3: CAWSPGSQQFF

size: once
J: TRBJ1-1
V: TRBV6-5
D: NA
DNA: TGTGCCAGCAGTTACGAGAGCGGGGTGAACACTGAAGCTTTCTTT
CDR3: CASSYESGVNTEAFF

size: NA
J: TRBJ2-3
V: TRBV18
D: TRBD2
DNA: TGTGCCAGCTCCACCGGCCCGGGAGGAGAGGTGTACACGCAGTATTTT
CDR3: CASSTGPGGEVYTQYF

size: NA
J: TRBJ2-7
V: TRBV30
D: NA
DNA: TGTGCCTGGAGTGAGCAGTCCTACGAGCAGTACTTC
CDR3: CAWSEQSYEQYF

size: NA
J: TRBJ2-7
V: TRBV30
D: NA
DNA: TGTGCCGCGGGGCGGGGTAACTACGAGCAGTACTTC
CDR3: CAAGRGNYEQYF

size: NA
J: TRBJ2-7
V: TRBV5-4
D: TRBD2
DNA: TGTGCCAGCAGCCCCGCTTGGACTAGCGGGAACTACGAGCAGTACTTC
CDR3: CASSPAWTSGNYEQYF

size: NA
J: TRBJ1-5
V: TRBV7-9
D: TRBD1
DNA: TGTGCCAGCAGCCCCTCAGGGGGCAGCAATCAGCCCCAGCATTTT
CDR3: CASSPSGGSNQPQHF

size: NA
J: TRBJ2-7
V: TRBV18
D: TRBD1
DNA: TGTGCCAGCTCACCTCGACAGGGGGCGCCTCACGAGCAGTACTTC
CDR3: CASSPRQGAPHEQYF

size: NA
J: TRBJ2-7
V: TRBV2
D: NA
DNA: TGTGCCAGTACTGATAGAGACGCGGGTAGCTACGAGCAGTACTTC
CDR3: CASTDRDAGSYEQYF

size: NA
J: TRBJ2-7
V: TRBV29-1
D: TRBD2
DNA: TGCAGCGTGGTGACTAGCGGGAAATTTTACGAGCAGTACTTC
CDR3: CSVVTSGKFYEQYF

size: few
J: TRBJ2-7
V: TRBV6-1
D: TRBD2
DNA: TGTGCCAGCAGTGAAATGCTAGCGGGAGCATACGAGCAGTACTTC
CDR3: CASSEMLAGAYEQYF